This passage covers 10 T cell receptor beta chains from one sample sequenced in a study of Siglec-9 on CD8 T cells in melanoma. Repertoires were generated with immunoSEQ multiplex PCR, while TCRdb's copy carries only in-frame clones and drops some. The table records 36,000 or so clones, 80% to 85% of them present only once. Specimen: Siglec-9- CD8+ T cells sorted from blood. Receptors were obtained from a human donor in good health.

This clone has more than one count but fewer than ten. V gene TRBV7-9 combines with J gene TRBJ1-1; the match to TRBD1 covers 7 bases. The trim removed 4 bases at V and 0 bases at J, leaving 5 bases unmatched. This CDR3 comprises 15 residues. Germline values: CDR1 SEHNR, CDR2 FQNEAQ (reference sequence). For the CDR3, the DNA is TGTGCCAGCAGCTCCGGACAGGTCTTGAACACTGAAGCTTTCTTT. This gives the protein CASSSGQVLNTEAFF.

This clone was detected only a few times. The chain recombines TRBV6-1 with TRBJ2-4, with D possibly matching TRBD1 (6 bases). CDR3 length equals 16 residues. CDR1 is MNHNS and CDR2 is SASEGT in the germline V gene. V was cut by 2 bases and J by 8 bases, with 19 bases left in between. The CDR3 region is CASSELWGTGLDIQYF. The CDR3 DNA reads as TGTGCCAGCAGTGAATTGTGGGGAACAGGGCTAGACATTCAGTACTTC.

The genes are TRBV6-6 and TRBJ1-1; D might be TRBD1 (5 bases). The CDR3 covers 12 residues. V dropped 7 bases and J dropped 6 bases, with 12 bases sitting between them. Germline-derived CDR1 and CDR2 are MNHNY and SVGAGI (reference sequence). CDR3 nucleotide sequence: TGTGCCAGCACTAACGGGGGATCTGAAGCTTTCTTT. Amino acids: CASTNGGSEAFF.

CDR3 sequence (DNA): TGTGCCAGCAGCGCCTCGGGGACTAGCGGGATAAAGTACGAGCAGTACTTC. This encodes CASSASGTSGIKYEQYF. V and J are TRBV7-9 and TRBJ2-7; 13 bases map to TRBD2. CDR1 SEHNR and CDR2 FQNEAQ come from the germline V gene (reference sequence). With 5 bases clipped from V and 4 bases from J, the junction kept 11 bases outside the gene matches. The length of the CDR3 is 17 residues.

In this sample, this clone turned up once. The chain couples TRBV27 to TRBJ1-1; D unclear. This CDR3 is 15 amino acids long. Germline V CDR1 and CDR2: MNHEY, SMNVEV (reference sequence). V was pared by 2 bases and J by 2 bases, with 12 bases between. The CDR3 sequence: CASSLGSGSNTEAFF. DNA of the CDR3: TGTGCCAGCAGTTTAGGATCGGGTTCTAACACTGAAGCTTTCTTT.

The genes are TRBV6-5 and TRBJ2-5; 7 positions match TRBD1. Germline loops: CDR1 MNHEY, CDR2 SVGAGI. The CDR3 consists of 14 residues. The junction had 8 bases not matched to a gene; V was cut back by 8 bases and J by 2 bases. CDR3: CASRDRKRQETQYF. The CDR3 DNA is TGTGCCAGCCGGGACAGAAAACGACAAGAGACCCAGTACTTC.

The gene calls are TRBV6-5 and TRBJ1-6, with D possibly being TRBD1 (5 bases). The ends were cut back, 8 bases at V and 5 bases at J, with 16 bases in the middle. Germline CDR1 MNHEY, CDR2 SVGAGI. This CDR3 has 15 amino acids. CDR3: CASALSGGNNSPLHF. DNA of the CDR3: TGTGCCAGCGCCCTATCTGGGGGGAATAATTCACCCCTCCACTTT.

The J gene is TRBJ1-2, the V gene TRBV5-5; D is ambiguous. Germline CDR1 is SGHKS and CDR2 is YYEKEE (reference sequence). This CDR3 is 14 amino acids long. V was shortened by 6 bases and J by 5 bases, with 17 bases between the two germline ends. The CDR3 spells CASTQADGFYGYTF. CDR3 DNA sequence: TGTGCCAGCACCCAAGCGGACGGCTTTTATGGCTACACCTTC.

This rearrangement joins TRBV6-1 to TRBJ2-7; no definite D call. The CDR3 runs to 15 residues. V was shortened by 0 bases and J by 3 bases, with 12 bases between the two germline ends. CDR1 is MNHNS, CDR2 SASEGT, per germline. CDR3 sequence: CASSEAADLGYEQYF. In nucleotides, the CDR3 is TGTGCCAGCAGTGAAGCGGCAGATCTCGGCTACGAGCAGTACTTC.

The chain couples TRBV7-9 to TRBJ2-7; possible D gene TRBD2, 6 bases. The CDR3 covers 16 residues. The ends were cut back, 1 base at V and 5 bases at J, with 18 bases in the middle. The germline V gene encodes CDR1 SEHNR and CDR2 FQNEAQ (reference sequence). The CDR3 here is CASSLGTGGEDNEQYF. The DNA for the CDR3 is TGTGCCAGCAGCTTAGGAACCGGCGGGGAAGACAACGAGCAGTACTTC.